This T cell receptor (beta chain) originates from a study of shared clonotypes between healthy human individuals. Across the whole study: Donors had three CD4 naive, three CD4 memory, two CD8 naive and one CD8 memory plate apiece. Findings and caveats of the study: Across subsets, estimated richness was generally greater for naive than for memory populations.

Germline assignment: CDR1 SGHNT and CDR2 YYREEE (reference sequence). Trimming took 4 bases from V and 10 from J; bases not matched to a gene: 15. The CDR3 loop spans 16 amino acids. The DNA input per sorted-subset replicate PCR was approximately 210 ng, corresponding to around 28,000 T cell genomes. Original data processing: Junction-only sequences without quality scores were provided by ImmunoSEQ, so filtering was different. Data came from immunoSEQ multiplex PCR; TCRdb stores just in-frame clones and leaves some out. The DNA gave D and trimming, while V, J and clone size come from that table. This table has roughly 1,500,000 clones, around 98.5% appearing once. As for this clone: What it recognizes is unknown.

The sequence derives from a man aged 30-40 years in good health. This chain joins TRBV5-4 and TRBJ2-1; 9 nucleotides align to TRBD2. The sample was naive CD4+ T cells sorted from blood. Subset of the sample: CD45RA+ positively selected. Here the CDR3 DNA reads TGTGCCAGCAGCCTCAAGGTGTTAGCGGGGGCCCAGGAGCAGTTCTTC. Residues: CASSLKVLAGAQEQFF.